This T cell receptor (beta chain) was captured in a study of T cell repertoires in cytomegalovirus infection. Turning to the study itself: Signatures in public TCR beta sequences pointed to both CMV infection and matching HLA type. Study-wide results and caveats: Carriage of CMV together with the relevant HLA was identifiable through cumulative public TCR beta family frequency. Clonotypes of TCR beta that were HLA-C-restricted and CMV-specific dominated the ex vivo response.

The V gene's germline CDR1 is SGHRS and CDR2 YFSETQ. The CDR3 runs 12 residues. V dropped 3 bases and J dropped 5 bases, with 9 bases sitting between them. TCRdb analysed the reads with MiXCR anew, one entry per CDR3 protein. The sample records hundreds of thousands of distinct CDR3 sequences, about 11% being singletons. For this clonotype: What it binds is unknown.

V and J are TRBV5-1 and TRBJ2-7; D not certain. This TCR came from a human donor in good health (CMV status not recorded). Some clones in this sample may be carry-over from other donors' samples. Sequenced sample: PBMCs. Here the CDR3 reads CASSSDWHEQYF. CDR3 in DNA: TGCGCCAGCAGCTCCGACTGGCACGAGCAGTACTTC.